This is a list of T cell receptor beta chains from one sample in a study of blood T cell repertoires in COVID-19. Profiling relied on immunoSEQ multiplex PCR, and the TCRdb table lists in-frame clones only, not all of them. The table shows 85,000 to 110,000 clones, with around 92% occurring only once. The specimen was peripheral blood. Every receptor here comes from a woman between 55 and 75 years old with acute or convalescent COVID-19. Both conserved end residues are part of each CDR3. Each record gives: J gene, clone size, V gene, D gene, CDR3 protein, CDR3 DNA. D genes are given only for firm matches. Clone size is stated in some rows and not others, as once, few, many or a class when expanded.

J: TRBJ2-1; size: -; V: TRBV5-1; D: -; CDR3: CASTRRPEYNEQFF; DNA: TGCGCCAGCACGAGGAGGCCGGAATACAATGAGCAGTTCTTC
J: TRBJ2-1; size: -; V: TRBV9; D: -; CDR3: CASSGGLLDMPEQFF; DNA: TGTGCCAGCAGCGGGGGCCTTTTGGATATGCCTGAGCAGTTCTTC
J: TRBJ2-7; size: -; V: TRBV30; D: TRBD1; CDR3: CAWSAWDRRQEQQYF; DNA: TGTGCCTGGAGTGCGTGGGACAGGCGGCAAGAGCAGCAGTACTTC
J: TRBJ1-2; size: -; V: TRBV30; D: -; CDR3: CAWSAGLYGYTF; DNA: TGTGCCTGGAGTGCAGGGCTCTATGGCTACACCTTC
J: TRBJ1-1; size: -; V: TRBV2; D: -; CDR3: CASRLRGTQNTEAFF; DNA: TGTGCCAGCAGGCTCAGAGGAACTCAGAACACTGAAGCTTTCTTT
J: TRBJ1-4; size: -; V: TRBV15; D: -; CDR3: CATSRGQSTNEKLFF; DNA: TGTGCCACCAGCAGAGGACAGTCAACTAATGAAAAACTGTTTTTT
J: TRBJ2-5; size: -; V: TRBV5-1; D: TRBD1; CDR3: CASRRTGALQETQYF; DNA: TGCGCCAGCAGACGGACAGGGGCCCTACAAGAGACCCAGTACTTC
J: TRBJ2-1; size: -; V: TRBV5-8; D: -; CDR3: CASSLSYGQFF; DNA: TGTGCCAGCAGCTTGTCCTATGGGCAGTTCTTC
J: TRBJ2-5; size: -; V: TRBV7-7; D: TRBD2; CDR3: CASSLAGRAGETQYF; DNA: TGTGCTAGCAGCTTAGCCGGGAGGGCGGGAGAGACCCAGTACTTC
J: TRBJ2-3; size: -; V: TRBV5-1; D: -; CDR3: CASSLGAWEGTADTQYF; DNA: TGCGCCAGCAGCTTGGGGGCTTGGGAAGGGACTGCAGATACGCAGTATTTT
J: TRBJ1-3; size: -; V: TRBV5-4; D: -; CDR3: CASSRTGRVSGNTIYF; DNA: TGTGCCAGCAGCAGAACAGGGAGGGTCTCTGGAAACACCATATATTTT
J: TRBJ1-3; size: -; V: TRBV4-1; D: -; CDR3: CASSQVRDRGNTIYF; DNA: TGCGCCAGCAGCCAAGTCCGAGATCGGGGAAACACCATATATTTT
J: TRBJ1-4; size: -; V: TRBV6-5; D: -; CDR3: CASSYWGRANREKLFF; DNA: TGTGCCAGCAGTTATTGGGGGCGGGCGAACAGGGAAAAACTGTTTTTT
J: TRBJ2-3; size: -; V: TRBV18; D: TRBD2; CDR3: CASSPLIGGFTDTQYF; DNA: TGTGCCAGCTCACCTCTAATCGGGGGGTTTACAGATACGCAGTATTTT
J: TRBJ1-2; size: -; V: TRBV12-3/TRBV12-4; D: -; CDR3: CASSSTGPYGYTF; DNA: TGTGCCAGCAGTTCCACAGGGCCCTATGGCTACACCTTC
J: TRBJ2-1; size: -; V: TRBV5-1; D: TRBD2; CDR3: CASSAGTSGYNEQFF; DNA: TGCGCCAGCAGCGCAGGGACTAGCGGTTACAATGAGCAGTTCTTC
J: TRBJ2-5; size: -; V: TRBV5-1; D: TRBD2; CDR3: CASSLAPAGAEETQYF; DNA: TGCGCCAGCAGCTTGGCCCCAGCGGGAGCGGAAGAGACCCAGTACTTC
J: TRBJ2-6; size: -; V: TRBV19; D: -; CDR3: CASSIDPGSGANVLTF; DNA: TGTGCCAGTAGTATAGATCCGGGTTCTGGGGCCAACGTCCTGACTTTC
J: TRBJ1-2; size: -; V: TRBV4-2; D: -; CDR3: CASSQDRFIGQVGAYGYTF; DNA: TGTGCCAGCAGCCAAGATCGGTTTATTGGGCAGGTGGGGGCCTATGGCTACACCTTC
J: TRBJ1-4; size: -; V: TRBV28; D: TRBD1; CDR3: CASSLYPGQSNEKLFF; DNA: TGTGCCAGCAGTTTATATCCGGGACAGAGTAATGAAAAACTGTTTTTT
J: TRBJ1-3; size: -; V: TRBV10-3; D: -; CDR3: CAIASSGNTIYF; DNA: TGTGCCATCGCCAGCTCTGGAAACACCATATATTTT
J: TRBJ2-1; size: -; V: TRBV15; D: -; CDR3: CATRRETNNEQFF; DNA: TGTGCCACCAGGAGAGAGACTAACAATGAGCAGTTCTTC
J: TRBJ2-6; size: -; V: TRBV9; D: -; CDR3: CASSTSGHVLTF; DNA: TGTGCCAGCAGCACCTCCGGTCACGTCCTGACTTTC
J: TRBJ2-3; size: few; V: TRBV7-2; D: TRBD2; CDR3: CASSPLAGWNRMGDTQYF; DNA: TGTGCCAGCAGCCCACTAGCGGGGTGGAATCGAATGGGGGATACGCAGTATTTT
J: TRBJ1-4; size: -; V: TRBV6-5; D: -; CDR3: CASSYLGGGGEKLFF; DNA: TGTGCCAGCAGTTATTTAGGCGGGGGCGGTGAAAAACTGTTTTTT
J: TRBJ2-3; size: -; V: TRBV7-2; D: -; CDR3: CASSPQVSTADTQYF; DNA: TGTGCCAGCAGCCCACAGGTCTCAACCGCAGATACGCAGTATTTT
J: TRBJ1-2; size: -; V: TRBV28; D: TRBD1; CDR3: CASSLSGGQGVNGYTF; DNA: TGTGCCAGCAGTTTATCCGGCGGACAGGGAGTAAATGGCTACACCTTC
J: TRBJ1-5; size: -; V: TRBV28; D: -; CDR3: CASRVSVQPQHF; DNA: TGTGCCAGCCGGGTTTCGGTTCAGCCCCAGCATTTT
J: TRBJ2-1; size: -; V: TRBV7-2; D: -; CDR3: CASSLEHSSYNEQFF; DNA: TGTGCCAGCAGCTTAGAGCATAGCAGTTACAATGAGCAGTTCTTC
J: TRBJ2-1; size: -; V: TRBV15; D: TRBD2; CDR3: CATATAGGEQFF; DNA: TGTGCCACCGCTACTGCGGGAGGTGAGCAGTTCTTC
J: TRBJ1-5; size: -; V: TRBV5-1; D: -; CDR3: CASSLDGGSNQPQHF; DNA: TGCGCCAGCAGCTTAGACGGAGGGTCCAATCAGCCCCAGCATTTT
J: TRBJ1-2; size: -; V: TRBV6-1; D: TRBD1; CDR3: CASSEAGRQGSGYTF; DNA: TGTGCCAGCAGTGAAGCTGGGCGACAGGGCAGTGGCTACACCTTC
J: TRBJ1-1; size: -; V: TRBV27; D: TRBD1; CDR3: CASSFDRTGGKTEAFF; DNA: TGTGCCAGCAGTTTTGATCGGACAGGGGGAAAGACTGAAGCTTTCTTT
J: TRBJ1-1; size: -; V: TRBV5-1; D: TRBD1; CDR3: CASSPGQGVMNTEAFF; DNA: TGCGCCAGCAGCCCAGGACAGGGGGTGATGAACACTGAAGCTTTCTTT
J: TRBJ2-3; size: -; V: TRBV5-1; D: TRBD2; CDR3: CASSFSGRTDTQYF; DNA: TGCGCCAGCAGTTTTAGCGGGAGAACAGATACGCAGTATTTT
J: TRBJ2-2; size: -; V: TRBV27; D: TRBD2; CDR3: CASSLGSGVNGELFF; DNA: TGTGCCAGCAGTTTAGGTAGCGGGGTCAACGGGGAGCTGTTTTTT
J: TRBJ1-2; size: -; V: TRBV19; D: TRBD1; CDR3: CASSTVAGGGLGYTF; DNA: TGTGCCAGTAGTACGGTTGCAGGGGGCGGACTTGGCTACACCTTC
J: TRBJ1-5; size: many; V: TRBV12-3/TRBV12-4; D: -; CDR3: CASTPDFNQPQHF; DNA: TGTGCCAGCACACCCGACTTCAATCAGCCCCAGCATTTT
J: TRBJ2-7; size: -; V: TRBV5-1; D: TRBD1; CDR3: CASSSGQVMNSYEQYF; DNA: TGCGCCAGCAGCTCTGGACAGGTCATGAACTCCTACGAGCAGTACTTC
J: TRBJ2-7; size: -; V: TRBV6-1; D: -; CDR3: CASSDRESEQYF; DNA: TGTGCCAGCAGTGACAGGGAATCCGAGCAGTACTTC
J: TRBJ1-2; size: -; V: TRBV7-9; D: TRBD1; CDR3: CASSPGTGIYGYTF; DNA: TGTGCCAGCAGCCCCGGGACAGGGATCTATGGCTACACCTTC
J: TRBJ1-1; size: few; V: TRBV6-5; D: -; CDR3: CASRQNTEAFF; DNA: TGTGCCAGCAGACAGAACACTGAAGCTTTCTTT
J: TRBJ2-3; size: -; V: TRBV28; D: TRBD1; CDR3: CASLTGVSTDTQYF; DNA: TGTGCCAGCCTTACAGGGGTAAGCACAGATACGCAGTATTTT
J: TRBJ1-1; size: once; V: TRBV5-1; D: TRBD1; CDR3: CASSLVRGQAEAFF; DNA: TGCGCCAGCAGCTTGGTTCGGGGACAGGCTGAAGCTTTCTTT
J: TRBJ2-2; size: few; V: TRBV19; D: TRBD2; CDR3: CASSKTSSGANTGELFF; DNA: TGTGCCAGTAGTAAGACGTCTAGCGGTGCGAACACCGGGGAGCTGTTTTTT
J: TRBJ1-1; size: -; V: TRBV30; D: -; CDR3: CAWSSDLRNTEAFF; DNA: TGTGCCTGGAGTTCGGACTTACGAAACACTGAAGCTTTCTTT
J: TRBJ2-5; size: -; V: TRBV9; D: -; CDR3: CASSVGGGDMETQYF; DNA: TGTGCCAGCAGCGTAGGAGGGGGAGACATGGAGACCCAGTACTTC
J: TRBJ1-2; size: -; V: TRBV27; D: TRBD1; CDR3: CASSFRQGYGYTF; DNA: TGTGCCAGCAGTTTCCGACAGGGATATGGCTACACCTTC
J: TRBJ1-5; size: few; V: TRBV10-3; D: -; CDR3: CAISRIFTRNQPQHF; DNA: TGTGCCATCAGCAGGATTTTTACCCGCAATCAGCCCCAGCATTTT